Presented here are 21 T cell receptor beta chains from one specimen sequenced in a study of blood T cells in healthy people across ages. A second 7 to 11 cycle PCR used barcoded and J-beta primers. TCRdb itself ran the 5' RACE reads through MiXCR, one entry per CDR3 protein. The sample consists of roughly 800,000 distinct CDR3 sequences, about a quarter of them appearing once. The sample also formed part of further work on T cells of mothers and their children.

Source material: blood. All receptors derive from a boy younger than 18 in good health.

J is TRBJ2-3 and V is TRBV7-9, with 9 bases fitting TRBD2. CDR1 and CDR2 from the germline V gene are SEHNR and FQNEAQ (reference sequence). V was clipped by 2 bases and J by 4 bases; unmatched bases: 7. The CDR3 has 16 amino acids. The CDR3 reads CASSLPAGGAPDTQYF. The CDR3 coding sequence is TGTGCCAGCAGCTTACCAGCGGGGGGAGCCCCAGATACGCAGTATTTT.

V and J are TRBV29-1 and TRBJ2-5; D not certain. The CDR3 spans 14 residues. Germline lookup yields CDR1 SQVTM and CDR2 ANQGSEA. V lost 2 bases to trimming and J lost 2 bases, with 12 bases between them. CDR3 residues: CSVEPPGKQETQYF. The CDR3 DNA follows: TGCAGCGTTGAACCGCCAGGAAAACAAGAGACCCAGTACTTC.

The rearrangement uses TRBV15 and TRBJ2-3; D gene unclear. The CDR3 covers 12 residues. V lost 1 base to trimming and J lost 5 bases, with 4 bases between them. Per germline, CDR1 LNHNV and CDR2 YYDKDF (reference sequence). The CDR3 region has the DNA TGTGCCACCAGCAGAGTGGAAGATACGCAGTATTTT. Residues: CATSRVEDTQYF.

The table lists this clonotype with a few counts. The chain joins TRBV20-1 to TRBJ1-1; perhaps TRBD1 as D (5 bases). Germline CDR1 DFQATT, CDR2 SNEGSKA (reference sequence). V lost 6 bases, J lost 6 bases, and 17 bases lay in between. The CDR3 runs to 13 residues. CDR3 in amino acids: CSAWGRVGSEAFF. CDR3 DNA: TGCAGTGCATGGGGGAGGGTTGGATCTGAAGCTTTCTTT.

In its sample, this clonotype was seen a few times. V is TRBV12-3 or TRBV12-4 and J is TRBJ1-1, with D uncertain. V lost 0 bases, J lost 4 bases, and 9 bases lay in between. The CDR3 runs to 14 residues. CDR3 sequence: CASSLAWGGTEAFF. The CDR3 coding sequence is TGTGCCAGCAGTTTAGCCTGGGGTGGCACTGAAGCTTTCTTT.

Only a few counts were recorded for this clonotype. This chain connects TRBV20-1 to TRBJ2-2; tentative D call: TRBD2 (6 bases). The CDR3 spans 15 residues. Trimming left V 0 bases short and J 7 bases short, with 15 bases between. Germline values: CDR1 DFQATT, CDR2 SNEGSKA (reference sequence). The DNA for the CDR3 is TGCAGTGCTAGAGAACCTTCGGGGAGGATCGGGGAGCTGTTTTTT. Its protein is CSAREPSGRIGELFF.

J is TRBJ2-3 and V is TRBV5-1, with 8 positions matching TRBD1. V gave up 0 bases and J gave up 4 bases; unmatched junction bases: 4. Germline lookup yields CDR1 SGHRS and CDR2 YFSETQ. The CDR3 is 15 residues long. As DNA, the CDR3 is TGCGCCAGCAGCTTGGAGGGACAGGCCTCAGATACGCAGTATTTT. It yields the protein CASSLEGQASDTQYF.

V usage is TRBV7-9 and J usage is TRBJ1-4, with D possibly being TRBD1 (5 bases). The CDR3 consists of 12 residues. The germline V and J ends were trimmed by 5 bases and 10 bases, with 11 bases remaining between them. Germline assignment: CDR1 SEHNR and CDR2 FQNEAQ (reference sequence). The CDR3 reads CASSPMGGKLFF. Written as DNA, the CDR3 is TGTGCCAGCAGCCCAATGGGGGGAAAACTGTTTTTT. The full variable domain, in which reference TRBV7-9 and TRBJ1-4 provide the parts outside the CDR3, is DTGVSQNPRHKITKRGQNVTFRCDPISEHNRLYWYRQTLGQGPEFLTYFQNEAQLEKSRLLSDRFSAERPKGSFSTLEIQRTEQGDSAMYLCASSPMGGKLFFGSGTQLSVL.

A few counts support this clonotype. This chain joins TRBV20-1 and TRBJ2-2; 8 bases are shared with TRBD2. The CDR3 has 15 residues. CDR1 and CDR2 (germline): DFQATT, SNEGSKA (reference sequence). With 3 bases clipped from V and 2 bases from J, the junction kept 5 bases outside the gene matches. CDR3 region: CSARERGHNTGELFF. The CDR3 coding sequence is TGCAGTGCTAGGGAGCGGGGGCACAACACCGGGGAGCTGTTTTTT.

This sequence joins TRBV20-1 and TRBJ1-5, with a weak D call TRBD1 (6 bases). With 0 bases removed from V and 1 base from J, the gap between germline ends came to 10 bases. The germline V gene has CDR1 DFQATT and CDR2 SNEGSKA (reference sequence). The CDR3 totals 15 residues. This CDR3 is CSARDATGSNQPQHF. As DNA, the CDR3 is TGCAGTGCTAGAGACGCGACAGGCAGCAATCAGCCCCAGCATTTT.

V gene TRBV28 combines with J gene TRBJ2-7; D unclear. V was trimmed by 4 bases and J by 2 bases, leaving 12 bases between them. The CDR3 is 14 amino acids. CDR1 is MDHEN and CDR2 is SYDVKM in the germline V gene. Here the CDR3 reads CASSSPRFTYEQYF. Here the CDR3 DNA reads TGTGCCAGCAGTTCACCCCGGTTCACCTACGAGCAGTACTTC.

This clonotype was observed at least ten times. This chain uses TRBV20-1 with TRBJ2-5; weak D call: TRBD2 (5 bases). This CDR3 contains 17 residues. V was shortened by 3 bases and J by 1 base, with 21 bases between the two germline ends. CDR1 and CDR2 (germline): DFQATT, SNEGSKA (reference sequence). In nucleotides, the CDR3 is TGCAGTGCTAGCCACCGAGGGAACAGCAAGATCCAAGAGACCCAGTACTTC. This sequence encodes CSASHRGNSKIQETQYF.

This clonotype has only a few counts. The CDR3 coding sequence is TGTGCCAGCAGCTTAGGTTCAAACGGCTACGAGCAGTACTTC. This sequence encodes CASSLGSNGYEQYF. This chain uses TRBV7-9 with TRBJ2-7; no firm D call. Germline lookup yields CDR1 SEHNR and CDR2 FQNEAQ (reference sequence). V lost 1 base, J lost 3 bases, and 10 bases lay in between. The length of the CDR3 is 14 residues.

This clonotype has more than one count but fewer than ten. The chain recombines TRBV5-1 with TRBJ1-1; 9 bases are shared with TRBD1. Germline CDR1 and CDR2: SGHRS and YFSETQ. The CDR3 consists of 16 residues. V shed 4 bases and J 4 bases; nucleotides not matched to a gene: 11. The CDR3 reads CASSPLTGGAVTEAFF. In DNA, the CDR3 is TGCGCCAGCAGCCCGCTCACAGGGGGCGCGGTCACTGAAGCTTTCTTT.

Note on this clonotype: An end of the junction differs from the germline gene, which may be a read error. V gene TRBV7-7 combines with J gene TRBJ2-5; TRBD2 aligns across 7 bases. The V gene's germline CDR1 is SSHAT and CDR2 FNYEAQ (reference sequence). CDR3 size: 14 residues. The CDR3 reads CASSLGGMQETQYF. CDR3 sequence (DNA): TGTGCTAGCAGCTTGGGAGGGATGCAAGAGACCCAGTACTTC.

The V and J genes are TRBV12-3 or TRBV12-4 and TRBJ1-6; D is unresolved. Trimming took 3 bases from V and 7 from J, leaving 10 bases between them. CDR3 length: 14 amino acids. CDR3 loop: CASSFGALNSPLHF. In nucleotides, the CDR3 is TGTGCCAGCAGTTTCGGTGCCTTAAATTCACCCCTCCACTTT.

J is TRBJ2-3 and V is TRBV28, with TRBD2 as a possible D gene (5 bases). The CDR3 runs 16 residues. Germline V gene lookup returns CDR1 MDHEN and CDR2 SYDVKM. Between the trimmed V and J ends, which lost 2 bases and 7 bases, there was a span of 19 bases. The DNA of the CDR3 is TGTGCCAGCAGTTTAGTGAGGACTTACACATTGAATACGCAGTATTTT. Residues: CASSLVRTYTLNTQYF.

The chain has TRBV13 and TRBJ2-1; a weak D match, TRBD2 (7 bases). The V end was cut by 2 bases, the J end by 2 bases, with 10 bases between. This CDR3 region has 15 residues. Germline lookup yields CDR1 PRHDT and CDR2 FYEKMQ (reference sequence). The DNA for the CDR3 is TGTGCCAGCAGCTTACGGGGGGCCGCCTACAATGAGCAGTTCTTC. Its translation: CASSLRGAAYNEQFF. The whole variable domain, remainder taken from reference TRBV13 and TRBJ2-1, is AAGVIQSPRHLIKEKRETATLKCYPIPRHDTVYWYQQGPGQDPQFLISFYEKMQSDKGSIPDRFSAQQFSDYHSELNMSSLELGDSALYFCASSLRGAAYNEQFFGPGTRLTVL.

This clonotype was found a few times. J is TRBJ2-2 and V is TRBV5-1; D possibly corresponds to TRBD1 (6 bases). Looked up from germline, CDR1 is SGHRS and CDR2 is YFSETQ. Trimming shortened V by 0 bases and J by 1 base, and 13 bases separated the two germline ends. The CDR3 sequence is 17 residues long. The CDR3, as DNA: TGCGCCAGCAGCTTGGAAGGCAGGGGCATGAACACCGGGGAGCTGTTTTTT. Its protein is CASSLEGRGMNTGELFF.

The rearrangement joins TRBV20-1 to TRBJ2-1; 7 bases are a match to TRBD1. V lost 2 bases and J lost 3; bases outside the gene matches: 4. The germline V gene encodes CDR1 DFQATT and CDR2 SNEGSKA (reference sequence). The CDR3 has 14 residues. CDR3: CSARLGQVYNEQFF. The CDR3 DNA reads as TGCAGTGCTAGACTCGGACAGGTCTACAATGAGCAGTTCTTC.

The genes are TRBV12-3 or TRBV12-4 and TRBJ1-1, with TRBD1 as a possible D gene (5 bases). The V end lost 3 bases, the J end lost 2 bases, and 13 bases lay between the germline ends. The CDR3 loop spans 15 amino acids. The CDR3: CASSFRADFNTEAFF. In DNA form, the CDR3 reads TGTGCCAGCAGTTTCAGGGCGGATTTTAACACTGAAGCTTTCTTT.